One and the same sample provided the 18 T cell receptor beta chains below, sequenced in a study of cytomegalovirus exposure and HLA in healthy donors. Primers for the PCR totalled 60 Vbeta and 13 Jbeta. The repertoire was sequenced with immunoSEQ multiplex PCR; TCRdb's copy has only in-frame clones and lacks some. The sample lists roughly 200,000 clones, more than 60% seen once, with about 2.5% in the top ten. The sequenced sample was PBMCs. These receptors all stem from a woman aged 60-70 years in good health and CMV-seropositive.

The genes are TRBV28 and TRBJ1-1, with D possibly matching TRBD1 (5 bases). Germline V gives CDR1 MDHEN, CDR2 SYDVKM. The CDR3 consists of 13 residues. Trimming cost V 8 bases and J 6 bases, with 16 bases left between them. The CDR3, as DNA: TGTGCCAGCGAAGGGGCGGGGGGAGCTGAAGCTTTCTTT. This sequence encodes CASEGAGGAEAFF.

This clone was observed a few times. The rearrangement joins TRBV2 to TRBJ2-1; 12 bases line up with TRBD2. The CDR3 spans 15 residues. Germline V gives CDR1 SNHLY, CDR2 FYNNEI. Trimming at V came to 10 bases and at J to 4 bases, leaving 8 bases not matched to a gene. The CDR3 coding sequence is TGTGCCACCAGACTAGCGGGAGTGTCATACAATGAGCAGTTCTTC. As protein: CATRLAGVSYNEQFF.

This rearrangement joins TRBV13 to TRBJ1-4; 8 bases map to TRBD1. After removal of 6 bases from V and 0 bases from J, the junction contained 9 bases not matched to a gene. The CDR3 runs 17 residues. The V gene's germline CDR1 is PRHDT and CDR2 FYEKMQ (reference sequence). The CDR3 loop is CASSSARGLATNEKLFF. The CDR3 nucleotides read TGTGCCAGCAGTTCGGCCAGGGGGCTGGCAACTAATGAAAAACTGTTTTTT.

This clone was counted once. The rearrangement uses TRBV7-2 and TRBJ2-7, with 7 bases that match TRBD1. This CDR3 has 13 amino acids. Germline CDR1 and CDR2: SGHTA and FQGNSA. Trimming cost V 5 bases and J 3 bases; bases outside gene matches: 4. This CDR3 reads CASSGTERYEQYF. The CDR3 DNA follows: TGTGCCAGCAGCGGGACAGAGCGCTACGAGCAGTACTTC.

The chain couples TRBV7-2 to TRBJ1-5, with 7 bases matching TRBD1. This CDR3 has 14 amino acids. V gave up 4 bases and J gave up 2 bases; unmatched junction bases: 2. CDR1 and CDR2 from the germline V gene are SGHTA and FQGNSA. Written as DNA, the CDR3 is TGTGCCAGCAGCTCAGGACAGGGCAATCAGCCCCAGCATTTT. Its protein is CASSSGQGNQPQHF.

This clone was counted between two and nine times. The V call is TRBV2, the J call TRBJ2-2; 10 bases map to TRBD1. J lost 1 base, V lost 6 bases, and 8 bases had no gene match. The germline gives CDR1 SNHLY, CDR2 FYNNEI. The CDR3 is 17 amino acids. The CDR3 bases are TGTGCCAGCAGACCCGGGACAGGGGCTGGGAACACCGGGGAGCTGTTTTTT. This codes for CASRPGTGAGNTGELFF.

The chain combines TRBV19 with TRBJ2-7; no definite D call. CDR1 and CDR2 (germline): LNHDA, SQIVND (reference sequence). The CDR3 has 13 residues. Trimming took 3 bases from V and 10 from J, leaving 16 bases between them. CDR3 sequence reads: CASSIKVLDSQYF. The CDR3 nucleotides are TGTGCCAGTAGTATCAAGGTGCTGGATAGCCAGTACTTC.

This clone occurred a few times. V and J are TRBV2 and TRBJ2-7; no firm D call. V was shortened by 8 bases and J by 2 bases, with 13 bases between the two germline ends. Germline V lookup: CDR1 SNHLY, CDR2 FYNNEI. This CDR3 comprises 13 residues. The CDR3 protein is CASSPIGPYEQYF. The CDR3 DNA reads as TGTGCCAGCTCCCCTATTGGGCCCTACGAGCAGTACTTC.

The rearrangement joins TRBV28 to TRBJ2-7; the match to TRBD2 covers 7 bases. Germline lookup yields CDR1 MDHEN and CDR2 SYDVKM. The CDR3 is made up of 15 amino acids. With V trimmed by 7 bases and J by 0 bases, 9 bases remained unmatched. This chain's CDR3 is CASTQAGTASYEQYF. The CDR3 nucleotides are TGTGCCAGCACCCAAGCGGGGACGGCCTCCTACGAGCAGTACTTC.

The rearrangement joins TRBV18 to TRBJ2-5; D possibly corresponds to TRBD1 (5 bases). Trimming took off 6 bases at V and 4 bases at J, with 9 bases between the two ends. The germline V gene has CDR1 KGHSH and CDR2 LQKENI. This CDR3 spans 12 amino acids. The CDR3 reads CASSLDRETQYF. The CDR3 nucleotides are TGTGCCAGCTCTCTCGACAGAGAGACCCAGTACTTC.

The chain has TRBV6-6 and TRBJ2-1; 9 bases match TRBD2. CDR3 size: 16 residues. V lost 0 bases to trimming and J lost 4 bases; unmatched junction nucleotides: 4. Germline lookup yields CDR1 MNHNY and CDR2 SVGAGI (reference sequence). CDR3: CASSYSHLAGYNEQFF. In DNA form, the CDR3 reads TGTGCCAGCAGTTACTCGCATCTAGCGGGGTACAATGAGCAGTTCTTC.

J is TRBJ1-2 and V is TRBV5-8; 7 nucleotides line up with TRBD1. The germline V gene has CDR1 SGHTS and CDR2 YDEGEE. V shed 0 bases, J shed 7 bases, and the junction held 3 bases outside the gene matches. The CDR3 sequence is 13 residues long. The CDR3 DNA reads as TGTGCCAGCAGCTTGGTCGACAGGGCTGGCTACACCTTC. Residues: CASSLVDRAGYTF.

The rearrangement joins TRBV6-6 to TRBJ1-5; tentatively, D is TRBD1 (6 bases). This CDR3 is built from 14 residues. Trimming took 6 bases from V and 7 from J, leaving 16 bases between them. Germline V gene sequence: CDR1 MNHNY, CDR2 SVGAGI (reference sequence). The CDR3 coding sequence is TGTGCCAGCAGCCCAGGACAGTATAGGCAGCCCCAGCATTTT. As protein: CASSPGQYRQPQHF.

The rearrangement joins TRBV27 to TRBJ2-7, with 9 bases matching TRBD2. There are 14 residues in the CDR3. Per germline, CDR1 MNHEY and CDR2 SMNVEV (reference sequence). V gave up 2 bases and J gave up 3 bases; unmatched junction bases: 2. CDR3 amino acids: CASSLLAGSYEQYF. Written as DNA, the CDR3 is TGTGCCAGCAGTTTACTAGCGGGGAGCTACGAGCAGTACTTC.

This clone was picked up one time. In DNA form, the CDR3 reads TGTGCCTGGAGTGTACACATTCAAGAGACCCAGTACTTC. Its protein is CAWSVHIQETQYF. This rearrangement joins TRBV30 to TRBJ2-5; D unclear. This CDR3 spans 13 amino acids. V lost 0 bases and J 2 bases, leaving 7 bases between the germline ends. The V gene's germline CDR1 is GTSNPN and CDR2 SVGIG (reference sequence).

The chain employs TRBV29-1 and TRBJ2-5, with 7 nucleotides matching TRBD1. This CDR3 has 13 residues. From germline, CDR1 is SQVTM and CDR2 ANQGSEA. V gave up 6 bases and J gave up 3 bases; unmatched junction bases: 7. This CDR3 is CSVAGTEEETQYF. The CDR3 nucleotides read TGCAGCGTCGCCGGGACAGAGGAAGAGACCCAGTACTTC.

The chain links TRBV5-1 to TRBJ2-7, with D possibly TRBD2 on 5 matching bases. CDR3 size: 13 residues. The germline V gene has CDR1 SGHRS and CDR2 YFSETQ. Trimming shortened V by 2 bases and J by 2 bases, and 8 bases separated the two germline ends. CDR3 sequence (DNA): TGCGCCAGCAGCTTTCCGGAGGCCTACGAGCAGTACTTC. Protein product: CASSFPEAYEQYF.

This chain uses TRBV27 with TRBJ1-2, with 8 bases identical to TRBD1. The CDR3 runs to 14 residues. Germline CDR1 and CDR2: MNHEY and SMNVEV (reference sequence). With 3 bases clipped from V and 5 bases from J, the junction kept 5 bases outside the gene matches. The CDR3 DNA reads TGTGCCAGCAGTTTTCGACAGGGGTTATATGGCTACACCTTC. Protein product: CASSFRQGLYGYTF.